Included here is one T cell receptor (beta chain) sequence, with context. These data are taken from a study of T cell changes during pregnancy in multiple sclerosis. Profiled with immunoSEQ multiplex PCR; TCRdb holds only in-frame clones, not every one. The repertoire holds roughly 20,000 clones, with 80% to 90% as singletons. CDR1 is SGHNT, CDR2 YYREEE, per germline (reference sequence). The CDR3 has 14 amino acids. With V trimmed by 4 bases and J by 8 bases, 9 bases remained unmatched. The clonotype comes from a female donor in good health, enrolled as a control in a pregnancy study. The sample here was CD8+ T cells from peripheral blood mononuclear cells, taken in the second trimester of pregnancy. The chain joins TRBV5-4 to TRBJ2-1, with 7 positions matching TRBD2. CDR3 coding DNA: TGTGCCAGCAGCGCGGGACTATCCATCCATGAGCAGTTCTTC. This codes for CASSAGLSIHEQFF.